Below, 6 T cell receptor beta chains from the same sample are listed, as sequenced in a study of regulatory T cells in long-lasting Graves disease. Construction of TCR beta libraries relied on iRepertoire HTBI primers and on Arm-PCR targeting CDR3 regions. TCRdb ran MiXCR on the multiplex PCR reads and lists one entry per CDR3 protein. The sample yields around 460,000 distinct CDR3 sequences, about 22% seen once. Time point of the sample: persistent/refractory GD, antithyroid drugs over 5 years with positive TRAb. With RNA extracted from PBMCs as input, the TCR library was made. Sequences were derived from peripheral blood mononuclear cells (PBMCs), sampled when the disease was refractory, from a patient treated with antithyroid drugs. All receptors derive from a female donor with Graves disease.

This clonotype has ten or more counts. The J gene is TRBJ2-5, the V gene TRBV28, with D perhaps TRBD1 (6 bases). Germline V gene lookup returns CDR1 MDHEN and CDR2 SYDVKM. The CDR3 has 14 amino acids. Trimming pared 3 bases from V and 5 bases from J, leaving 13 bases between. The CDR3 nucleotides are TGTGCCAGCAGTTTCCAGGGGCTAGGGGAGACCCAGTACTTC. It encodes CASSFQGLGETQYF. The entire variable domain, with the rest obtained from reference TRBV28 and TRBJ2-5, is as follows: DVKVTQSSRYLVKRTGEKVFLECVQDMDHENMFWYRQDPGLGLRLIYFSYDVKMKEKGDIPEGYSVSREKKERFSLILESASTNQTSMYLCASSFQGLGETQYFGPGTRLLVL.

This clonotype was counted only a few times. The chain joins TRBV6-1 to TRBJ1-2, with 7 bases aligning to TRBD1. This CDR3 is 15 amino acids long. Germline trimming cut 6 bases from V and 2 bases from J; bases unmatched to any gene: 9. Germline CDR1 is MNHNS and CDR2 is SASEGT. As DNA, the CDR3 is TGTGCCAGCAGCACCCCGGGACAGCTCAACTATGGCTACACCTTC. It yields the protein CASSTPGQLNYGYTF.

This clonotype has at least ten counts. The chain carries TRBV29-1 and TRBJ1-2, with TRBD1 as a possible D gene (5 bases). CDR3 length: 13 amino acids. The germline CDR1 and CDR2 sequences are SQVTM and ANQGSEA. Between the trimmed V and J ends, which lost 6 bases and 3 bases, there was a span of 14 bases. The CDR3 loop is CSVALGGDYGYTF. CDR3 nucleotide sequence: TGCAGCGTCGCCTTGGGGGGGGACTATGGCTACACCTTC.

This clonotype was counted only a few times. The V gene is TRBV6-1, the J gene TRBJ2-2; 9 nucleotides match TRBD2. The CDR3 sequence is 16 residues long. V lost 10 bases to trimming and J lost 6 bases; unmatched junction nucleotides: 15. Per germline, CDR1 MNHNS and CDR2 SASEGT. The CDR3 region has the DNA TGTGCCACCTTTCCTATAGCGGGAGTCCCCGCCGGGGAGCTGTTTTTT. It translates to CATFPIAGVPAGELFF.

This clonotype occurred once. A much larger clone lies a single base off, so this may be a read error. The rearrangement joins TRBV13 to TRBJ2-7; 9 nucleotides match TRBD1. Germline CDR1 and CDR2: PRHDT and FYEKMQ (reference sequence). The CDR3 covers 15 residues. The CDR3 DNA is TGTACCAGCAGCTTCAGGGACAGGGAACTTTACGAGCAGTACTTC. The encoded protein is CTSSFRDRELYEQYF. Together with reference TRBV13 and TRBJ2-7, the CDR3 gives the full variable domain: AAGVIQSPRHLIKEKRETATLKCYPIPRHDTVYWYQQGPGQDPQFLISFYEKMQSDKGSIPDRFSAQQFSDYHSELNMSSLELGDSALYFCTSSFRDRELYEQYFGPGTRLTVT.

This clonotype was detected ten times or more. The rearrangement joins TRBV14 to TRBJ1-2; no clear D. The germline V and J ends were trimmed by 4 bases and 5 bases, with 14 bases remaining between them. The CDR3 spans 14 residues. Germline V gene sequence: CDR1 SGHDN, CDR2 FVKESK. CDR3 bases: TGTGCCAGCAGCCGCGGGCCTGGCCTGTATGGCTACACCTTC. This codes for CASSRGPGLYGYTF.